The T cell receptor (beta chain) described here comes from a study of blood T cell repertoires in COVID-19. Turning to the study itself: Samples of COVID-19 (acute and convalescent) were obtained from the United States, Italy and Spain.

Original analysis: Amplification from reference gene primers served as the basis for estimated nucleated cell counts. Assay used: immunoSEQ multiplex PCR; TCRdb lists only in-frame clones, some missing. The D gene and trimming were derived from the DNA, and the V and J assignments and clone size from that table. The sample gives about 350,000 clones, roughly 87% of which show up once; 3.5% to 4% is in the top ten. On this clone itself: Within the sample, other DNA sequences also encode this same CDR3.

Looked up from germline, CDR1 is SGHRS and CDR2 is YFSETQ. Trimming took 0 bases from V and 2 from J, leaving 11 bases between them. This CDR3 region has 15 residues. The TCR was taken from a woman aged 55-70 years with COVID-19, enrolled during active disease. V is TRBV5-1 and J is TRBJ1-2, with TRBD1 as a possible D gene (5 bases). Sequencing was done on a sample of peripheral blood. The CDR3 loop is CASSLAPQGNYGYTF. For the CDR3, the DNA is TGCGCCAGCAGCTTGGCCCCCCAGGGAAACTATGGCTACACCTTC.